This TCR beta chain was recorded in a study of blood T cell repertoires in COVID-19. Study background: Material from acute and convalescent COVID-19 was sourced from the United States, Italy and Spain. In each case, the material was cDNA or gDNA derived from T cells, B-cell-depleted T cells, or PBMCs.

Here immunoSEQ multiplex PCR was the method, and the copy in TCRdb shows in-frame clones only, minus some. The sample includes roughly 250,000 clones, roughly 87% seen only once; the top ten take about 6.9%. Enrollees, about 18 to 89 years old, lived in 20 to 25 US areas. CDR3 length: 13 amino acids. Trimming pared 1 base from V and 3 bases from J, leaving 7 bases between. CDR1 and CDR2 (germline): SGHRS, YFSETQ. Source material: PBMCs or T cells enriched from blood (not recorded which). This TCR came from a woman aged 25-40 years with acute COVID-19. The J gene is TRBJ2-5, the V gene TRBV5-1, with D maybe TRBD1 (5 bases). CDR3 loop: CASSLQGEETQYF. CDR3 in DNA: TGCGCCAGCAGCTTGCAAGGGGAAGAGACCCAGTACTTC.